This TCR beta chain was sequenced in a study of cytomegalovirus exposure and HLA in healthy donors. CDR3 size: 14 residues. The germline V gene has CDR1 SGHTS and CDR2 YDEGEE. The trim removed 2 bases at V and 11 bases at J, leaving 12 bases unmatched. Study outcomes and limitations: Most subjects' HLA-A and HLA-B alleles were reportedly predicted from TCR beta sequences. What a later analysis reportedly showed was that an Asian-associated ancestry cluster had fewer N-insertions than the roughly 670-donor mean. For most TCR sequences rarity was the rule, although some public TCRs occurred in many donors.

On this clone itself: The antigen is unknown.

13 Jbeta primers and 60 Vbeta primers were used for the PCR. The repertoire was sequenced with immunoSEQ multiplex PCR; TCRdb's copy has only in-frame clones and lacks some. The data show 100,000 to 150,000 clones, 55% to 75% seen once. Specimen: PBMCs. This TCR was sampled from a man aged 30-40 years in good health and CMV-seronegative. The chain is built from TRBV5-8 and TRBJ1-1, with TRBD1 identical over 7 bases. The CDR3 protein is CASSFTEGAQWAFF. DNA for the CDR3: TGTGCCAGCAGCTTTACCGAGGGGGCGCAGTGGGCTTTCTTT.